This T cell receptor beta chain was recovered during a study of control samples from healthy donors and cancer patients. The CDR3 consists of 15 residues. CDR1 LNHNV and CDR2 YYDKDF come from the germline V gene (reference sequence). Trimming pared 0 bases from V and 6 bases from J, leaving 12 bases between. The protocol was immunoSEQ multiplex PCR, while the TCRdb copy is restricted to in-frame clones and leaves out a portion. The sample includes roughly 100,000 clones, roughly 89% of them seen just once. The chain combines TRBV15 with TRBJ1-5; D possibly corresponds to TRBD1 (6 bases). Sequencing was carried out using blood. The source is a man aged 25-45 years in good health. CDR3 bases: TGTGCCACCAGCAGAGATAGGGGGGGCGTTCAGCCCCAGCATTTT. Its protein is CATSRDRGGVQPQHF.